The clone carrying this TCR beta chain was seen more than once but under ten times. What it binds is not known. This sample is drawn from a study of post-analysis software for immune sequencing data. Study-level points and caveats: Several TRBV segments, TRBV5-6, TRBV5-1 and TRBV20-1 among them, were found more frequent in patients than controls. Those samples that were prepared in the same batch co-clustered strongly by F measure.

Unique molecular identifiers had been added to the TCR beta cDNA libraries. TCRdb passed the PCR reads through MiXCR, listing each CDR3 protein once. The data contain 400,000 to 500,000 distinct CDR3 sequences, approximately 39% of them seen just once; the ten biggest clones take up approximately 7.7%. The germline gives CDR1 SGDLS, CDR2 YYNGEE. The CDR3 contains 14 residues. V lost 4 bases, J lost 2 bases, and 4 bases stayed unmatched. This receptor was identified in a girl aged 2 to 9 with multiple sclerosis. Specimen: blood. This chain joins TRBV9 and TRBJ2-5; TRBD2 aligns across 8 bases. The CDR3 DNA reads TGTGCCAGCAGCTCGGGGGGGACGCAAGAGACCCAGTACTTC. Translation: CASSSGGTQETQYF. Full variable domain (remainder filled in from reference TRBV9 and TRBJ2-5): DSGVTQTPKHLITATGQRVTLRCSPRSGDLSVYWYQQSLDQGLQFLIQYYNGEERAKGNILERFSAQQFPDLHSELNLSSLELGDSALYFCASSSGGTQETQYFGPGTRLLVL.